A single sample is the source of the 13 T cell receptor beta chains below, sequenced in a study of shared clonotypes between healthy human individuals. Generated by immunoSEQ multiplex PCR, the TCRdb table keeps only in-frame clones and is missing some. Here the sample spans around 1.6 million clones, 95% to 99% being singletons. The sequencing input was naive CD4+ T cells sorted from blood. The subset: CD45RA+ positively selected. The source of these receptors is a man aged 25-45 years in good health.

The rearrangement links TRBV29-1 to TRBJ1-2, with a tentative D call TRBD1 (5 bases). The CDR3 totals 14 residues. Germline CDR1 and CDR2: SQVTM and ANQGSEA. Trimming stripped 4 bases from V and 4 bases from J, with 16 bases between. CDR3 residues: CSVGQRQRTYGYTF. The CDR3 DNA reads TGCAGCGTTGGACAGCGACAAAGAACCTATGGCTACACCTTC.

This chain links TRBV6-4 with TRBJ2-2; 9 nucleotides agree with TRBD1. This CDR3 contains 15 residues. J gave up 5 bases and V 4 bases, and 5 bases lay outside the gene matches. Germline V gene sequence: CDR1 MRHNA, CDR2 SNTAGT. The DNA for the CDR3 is TGTGCCAGCAGTGCTGAGACAGGGGGAACCGGGGAGCTGTTTTTT. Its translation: CASSAETGGTGELFF.

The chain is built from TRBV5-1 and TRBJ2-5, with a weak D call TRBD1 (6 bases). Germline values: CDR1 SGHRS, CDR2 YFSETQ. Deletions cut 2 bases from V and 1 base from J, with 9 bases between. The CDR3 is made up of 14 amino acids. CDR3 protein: CASSFHRVQETQYF. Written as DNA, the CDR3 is TGCGCCAGCAGCTTCCACAGGGTCCAAGAGACCCAGTACTTC.

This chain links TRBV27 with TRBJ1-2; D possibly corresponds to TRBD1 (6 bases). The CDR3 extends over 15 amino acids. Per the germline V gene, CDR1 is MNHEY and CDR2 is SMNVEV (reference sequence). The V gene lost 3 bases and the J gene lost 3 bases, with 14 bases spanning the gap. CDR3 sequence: CASSFFFGQHYGYTF. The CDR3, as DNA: TGTGCCAGCAGTTTTTTCTTCGGACAGCACTATGGCTACACCTTC.

CDR3 in DNA: TGTGCCAGCGCAGTGACCGTCCCCTACGAGCAGTACTTC. Translating it yields CASAVTVPYEQYF. The genes are TRBV27 and TRBJ2-7; D unresolved. The V gene lost 8 bases and the J gene lost 2 bases, with 13 bases spanning the gap. Germline values: CDR1 MNHEY, CDR2 SMNVEV (reference sequence). CDR3 length: 13 amino acids.

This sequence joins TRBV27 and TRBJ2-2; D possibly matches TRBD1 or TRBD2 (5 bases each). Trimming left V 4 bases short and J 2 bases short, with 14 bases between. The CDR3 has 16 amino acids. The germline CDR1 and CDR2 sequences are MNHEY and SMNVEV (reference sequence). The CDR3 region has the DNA TGTGCCAGCAGTTGGACTGCAGGGTTAAACACCGGGGAGCTGTTTTTT. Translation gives CASSWTAGLNTGELFF.

As DNA, the CDR3 is TGTGCCAGCTCACCACCGAAAGCGGGAGATGACAATGAGCAGTTCTTC. Translation gives CASSPPKAGDDNEQFF. V is TRBV18 and J is TRBJ2-1, with 8 bases matching TRBD2. Unmatched junction bases numbered 6, after V lost 0 bases and J lost 5 bases. Germline loops: CDR1 KGHSH, CDR2 LQKENI. The CDR3 runs 16 residues.

CDR3 sequence (DNA): TGTGCCAGCAGCTTAGAGCGGATCTATGGCTACACCTTC. This translates into CASSLERIYGYTF. The chain has TRBV7-2 and TRBJ1-2, with D unresolved. This CDR3 has 13 residues. The germline CDR1 and CDR2 sequences are SGHTA and FQGNSA. With 1 base removed from V and 4 bases from J, the gap between germline ends came to 7 bases.

The CDR3 region is CASSQETGGATNEKLFF. The CDR3 DNA follows: TGCGCCAGCAGCCAAGAGACAGGGGGCGCAACTAATGAAAAACTGTTTTTT. This rearrangement joins TRBV4-3 to TRBJ1-4; 10 bases align to TRBD1. V lost 0 bases, J lost 0 bases, and 1 base stayed unmatched. The CDR3 is 17 amino acids. Germline values: CDR1 LGHNA, CDR2 YSLEER.

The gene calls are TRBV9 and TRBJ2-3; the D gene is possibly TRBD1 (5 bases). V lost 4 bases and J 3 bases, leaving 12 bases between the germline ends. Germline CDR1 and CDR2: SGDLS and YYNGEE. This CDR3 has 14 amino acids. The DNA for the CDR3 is TGTGCCAGCAGCTCCGTAGGGGAAACAGATACGCAGTATTTT. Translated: CASSSVGETDTQYF. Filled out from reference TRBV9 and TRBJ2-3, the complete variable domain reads DSGVTQTPKHLITATGQRVTLRCSPRSGDLSVYWYQQSLDQGLQFLIQYYNGEERAKGNILERFSAQQFPDLHSELNLSSLELGDSALYFCASSSVGETDTQYFGPGTRLTVL.

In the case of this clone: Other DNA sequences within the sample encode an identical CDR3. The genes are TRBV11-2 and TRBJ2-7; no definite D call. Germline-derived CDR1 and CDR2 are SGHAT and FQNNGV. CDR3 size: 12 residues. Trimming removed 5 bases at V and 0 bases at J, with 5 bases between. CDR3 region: CASSLSSYEQYF. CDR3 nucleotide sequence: TGTGCCAGCAGCCTAAGCTCCTACGAGCAGTACTTC.

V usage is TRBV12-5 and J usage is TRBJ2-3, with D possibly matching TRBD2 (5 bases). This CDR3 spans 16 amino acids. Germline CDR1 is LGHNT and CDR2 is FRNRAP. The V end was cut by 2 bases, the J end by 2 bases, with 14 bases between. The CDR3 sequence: CASGLRIGGATDTQYF. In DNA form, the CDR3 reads TGTGCTAGTGGTTTGAGAATAGGAGGAGCCACAGATACGCAGTATTTT.

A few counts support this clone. CDR3 sequence reads: CASRPPGRLGEQYF. CDR3 bases: TGTGCCAGCAGGCCTCCGGGACGACTGGGCGAGCAGTACTTC. V is TRBV27 and J is TRBJ2-7; D is tentatively TRBD1 or TRBD2 (5 bases each). Germline lookup yields CDR1 MNHEY and CDR2 SMNVEV (reference sequence). This CDR3 spans 14 amino acids. The V end was cut by 6 bases, the J end by 6 bases, with 18 bases between.